A single sample is the source of the 24 T cell receptor beta chains below, sequenced in a study of T cells in Graves' hyperthyroidism and ophthalmopathy. What was amplified from RNA transcripts were TCR beta CDR3 regions. HTBI primers were used for first-round RT-PCR of the TCR CDR3. MiXCR, run by TCRdb on the multiplex PCR reads, gives a single entry per CDR3 protein. The sample has approximately 690,000 distinct CDR3 sequences; around 21% are singletons. The sample was blood. The source is a man between 25 and 39 years old with Graves' ophthalmopathy.

This clonotype was recorded many times. The chain employs TRBV2 and TRBJ1-2; maybe TRBD1 (5 bases). Deletions cut 6 bases from V and 6 bases from J, with 17 bases between. This CDR3 spans 14 amino acids. Per germline, CDR1 SNHLY and CDR2 FYNNEI. In nucleotides, the CDR3 is TGTGCCAGCAGGGACATCGCCAGGGTGGATGGCTACACCTTC. Translation gives CASRDIARVDGYTF.

This clonotype was counted at least ten times. The chain joins TRBV2 to TRBJ2-7; TRBD2 agrees at 13 bases. V trimming: 6 bases; J trimming: 9 bases; junction bases outside the gene matches: 14. CDR3 length: 16 amino acids. Germline CDR1 SNHLY, CDR2 FYNNEI. CDR3 residues: CASSELRTSGSSGQYF. The CDR3 DNA is TGTGCCAGCAGCGAACTGAGGACTAGCGGGAGCTCCGGGCAGTACTTC.

V usage is TRBV29-1 and J usage is TRBJ2-1, with 12 positions matching TRBD2. In germline, CDR1 is SQVTM, CDR2 ANQGSEA. CDR3 size: 16 residues. V shed 2 bases, J shed 5 bases, and the junction held 7 bases outside the gene matches. The CDR3 region is CSVEWLTSGRDNEQFF. CDR3 nucleotide sequence: TGCAGCGTTGAATGGTTGACTAGCGGGAGAGACAATGAGCAGTTCTTC.

In DNA form, the CDR3 reads TGTGCCAGCAGCTTAGGTGGGGAGTGGACTGAAGCTTTCTTT. Translating it yields CASSLGGEWTEAFF. V is TRBV7-8 and J is TRBJ1-1, with no clear D. Germline V gene sequence: CDR1 SGHVS, CDR2 FQNEAQ. The V end was cut by 1 base, the J end by 5 bases, with 11 bases between. CDR3 length equals 14 residues.

The table lists this clonotype with many counts. V and J are TRBV11-3 and TRBJ2-3, with D possibly being TRBD1 (6 bases). Germline CDR1 is SGHNT and CDR2 is YENEEA. This CDR3 is 13 amino acids long. Trimming shortened V by 3 bases and J by 6 bases, and 10 bases separated the two germline ends. CDR3 nucleotide sequence: TGTGCCAGCAGCTTTACAGGGTCGGATACGCAGTATTTT. This encodes CASSFTGSDTQYF.

This clonotype was detected a few times. The chain joins TRBV30 to TRBJ2-1; 8 bases align to TRBD2. The CDR3 runs to 14 residues. CDR1 GTSNPN and CDR2 SVGIG come from the germline V gene (reference sequence). V shed 7 bases, J shed 2 bases, and the junction held 7 bases outside the gene matches. The CDR3 coding sequence is TGTGCCTCCGGGGGGGAGGGGGCCTACAATGAGCAGTTCTTC. Translated, it gives CASGGEGAYNEQFF.

The sample holds many counts of this clonotype. The CDR3 spells CSVAALEAFF. Here the CDR3 DNA reads TGCAGCGTAGCGGCCCTTGAAGCTTTCTTT. The chain joins TRBV29-1 to TRBJ1-1, with D unclear. Trimming shortened V by 6 bases and J by 7 bases, and 9 bases separated the two germline ends. The CDR3 runs 10 residues. Germline CDR1 SQVTM, CDR2 ANQGSEA.

This clonotype has more than one count but fewer than ten. The V gene is TRBV20-1, the J gene TRBJ2-5; TRBD1 agrees at 8 bases. From germline, CDR1 is DFQATT and CDR2 SNEGSKA (reference sequence). The CDR3 is 15 residues long. Trimming at V came to 3 bases and at J to 5 bases, leaving 11 bases not matched to a gene. The CDR3 region is CSARAAGGVGETQYF. Written as DNA, the CDR3 is TGCAGTGCTAGGGCGGCAGGGGGCGTGGGTGAGACCCAGTACTTC.

This clonotype occurred a few times. The gene calls are TRBV11-2 and TRBJ2-5; D might be TRBD1 (5 bases). From germline, CDR1 is SGHAT and CDR2 FQNNGV. Trimming took off 1 base at V and 4 bases at J, with 10 bases between the two ends. CDR3 length: 14 amino acids. CDR3 loop: CASSLAPRGETQYF. CDR3 DNA sequence: TGTGCCAGCAGCTTAGCCCCAAGGGGAGAGACCCAGTACTTC. Filled out from reference TRBV11-2 and TRBJ2-5, the complete variable domain reads EAGVAQSPRYKIIEKRQSVAFWCNPISGHATLYWYQQILGQGPKLLIQFQNNGVVDDSQLPKDRFSAERLKGVDSTLKIQPAKLEDSAVYLCASSLAPRGETQYFGPGTRLLVL.

This clonotype was recorded at least ten times. This rearrangement joins TRBV12-3 or TRBV12-4 to TRBJ2-1; 13 bases agree with TRBD2. J lost 8 bases, V lost 6 bases, and 7 bases had no gene match. This CDR3 has 15 amino acids. DNA for the CDR3: TGTGCCAGCAGAATACTAGCGGGAGGGCCCGATGAGCAGTTCTTC. This codes for CASRILAGGPDEQFF.

The V gene is TRBV29-1, the J gene TRBJ1-2, with 12 bases matching TRBD1. This CDR3 is 18 amino acids long. CDR1 and CDR2 (germline): SQVTM, ANQGSEA. With V trimmed by 6 bases and J by 3 bases, 17 bases remained unmatched. CDR3 loop: CSVNSGTGGGDVDYGYTF. The CDR3, as DNA: TGCAGCGTAAACTCCGGGACAGGGGGCGGAGATGTGGACTATGGCTACACCTTC.

V gene TRBV2 combines with J gene TRBJ1-4; D is unclear. This CDR3 is built from 14 residues. V lost 4 bases and J 7 bases, leaving 13 bases between the germline ends. Germline CDR1 and CDR2: SNHLY and FYNNEI. The CDR3 region has the DNA TGTGCCAGCAGTGCGATAGCAGGAGGTGAAAAACTGTTTTTT. It is translated as CASSAIAGGEKLFF.

This clonotype was counted many times. The rearrangement links TRBV5-1 to TRBJ2-7; D gene ambiguous. The CDR3 runs 17 residues. Trimming removed 0 bases at V and 0 bases at J, with 16 bases between. CDR1 is SGHRS and CDR2 is YFSETQ in the germline V gene. The CDR3 DNA reads TGCGCCAGCAGCTTGGTACCCATAGCTACGAGCTCCTACGAGCAGTACTTC. This codes for CASSLVPIATSSYEQYF.

This clonotype was seen many times. This chain links TRBV20-1 with TRBJ2-7; 11 bases align to TRBD2. CDR1 and CDR2 from the germline V gene are DFQATT and SNEGSKA (reference sequence). Trimming cost V 3 bases and J 5 bases; bases outside gene matches: 0. The CDR3 loop spans 12 amino acids. This CDR3 reads CSARTSGDEQYF. In DNA, the CDR3 is TGCAGTGCTAGGACTAGCGGGGACGAGCAGTACTTC.

Many counts were recorded for this clonotype. The V call is TRBV4-1, the J call TRBJ2-7, with D possibly called TRBD1 or TRBD2 (5 bases each). The germline gives CDR1 MGHRA, CDR2 YSYEKL. Trimming cost V 2 bases and J 1 base, with 12 bases left between them. The CDR3 covers 15 residues. As DNA, the CDR3 is TGCGCCAGCAGCCAAACCGGGACCAAATCCTACGAGCAGTACTTC. This sequence encodes CASSQTGTKSYEQYF.

The gene calls are TRBV20-1 and TRBJ2-2; tentative D call: TRBD2 (6 bases). CDR1 is DFQATT and CDR2 is SNEGSKA in the germline V gene (reference sequence). The CDR3 spans 15 residues. V was shortened by 1 base and J by 1 base, with 10 bases between the two germline ends. This CDR3 reads CSARVGLRNTGELFF. In nucleotides, the CDR3 is TGCAGTGCTAGAGTTGGACTACGGAACACCGGGGAGCTGTTTTTT.

At least ten counts were recorded for this clonotype. The chain links TRBV28 to TRBJ2-7, with TRBD2 as a possible D gene (6 bases). Germline assignment: CDR1 MDHEN and CDR2 SYDVKM. The length of the CDR3 is 16 residues. Between the trimmed V and J ends, which lost 5 bases and 4 bases, there was a span of 21 bases. DNA for the CDR3: TGTGCCAGCAGTACGGGGGACCAGCGATCCCTATACGAGCAGTACTTC. Amino acids: CASSTGDQRSLYEQYF.

This clonotype was seen ten or more times. V is TRBV7-8 and J is TRBJ1-5, with 7 bases identical to TRBD1. The CDR3 totals 16 residues. Per germline, CDR1 SGHVS and CDR2 FQNEAQ. The V and J ends lost 3 bases and 6 bases, in that order; junction bases with no gene match: 11. CDR3 residues: CASSLTQGERGQPQHF. CDR3 coding DNA: TGTGCCAGCAGCTTGACGCAGGGGGAACGGGGTCAGCCCCAGCATTTT.

As concerns this clonotype: A read error may account for a junction end that differs from germline. V usage is TRBV6-2 or TRBV6-3 and J usage is TRBJ1-1; no firm D call. Germline V gene sequence: CDR1 MNHEY, CDR2 SVGEGT. The CDR3 runs to 14 residues. CDR3 coding DNA: TGTACCAGCACCTTTAAGGGTTCGGACACTGAAGCTTTCTTT. It is translated as CTSTFKGSDTEAFF.

Remarks on this clonotype: The junction departs from germline at one end; a sequencing error may be responsible. The CDR3 nucleotides are TGTGCCAGCAGTGAAGAACGGTACTATAGCTACACCTTC. The encoded protein is CASSEERYYSYTF. V and J are TRBV6-9 and TRBJ1-2; D is ambiguous. This CDR3 spans 13 amino acids. Germline CDR1 is MNHGY and CDR2 is SVAAGI.

This clonotype was found once. A junction end diverges from the germline sequence, so it may reflect a read error. This chain joins TRBV20-1 and TRBJ1-5; possible D gene TRBD1, 5 bases. The CDR3 sequence is 13 residues long. Per the germline V gene, CDR1 is DFQATT and CDR2 is SNEGSKA (reference sequence). CDR3 DNA: TGCAGTGCAGGGGAGGGTAGCGATCAGCCCCAGCATTTT. Translating it yields CSAGEGSDQPQHF.

This clonotype came up a few times. CDR3 region: CASSVGSSQAYEQYF. CDR3 DNA sequence: TGTGCCAGCAGCGTAGGTTCTAGTCAAGCCTACGAGCAGTACTTC. The genes are TRBV9 and TRBJ2-7; D is ambiguous. The CDR3 covers 15 residues. Germline values: CDR1 SGDLS, CDR2 YYNGEE. The V end was cut by 0 bases, the J end by 2 bases, with 12 bases between.

In its sample, this clonotype was seen once. V gene TRBV20-1 combines with J gene TRBJ2-3; no reliable D call. This CDR3 is built from 12 residues. Trimming left V 6 bases short and J 0 bases short, with 7 bases between. Germline assignment: CDR1 DFQATT and CDR2 SNEGSKA (reference sequence). The CDR3 coding sequence is TGCAGTGCCCTCCCAAGCACAGATACGCAGTATTTT. Its translation is CSALPSTDTQYF.

This clonotype has ten or more counts. The rearrangement uses TRBV12-3 or TRBV12-4 and TRBJ2-2; unclear D gene. V shed 4 bases and J shed 8 bases, with 8 bases lying between them. The CDR3 has 12 residues. The CDR3 nucleotides are TGTGCCAGCAGTTCCCGAGGAGGGGAGCTGTTTTTT. Residues: CASSSRGGELFF.